This entry lists 3 T cell receptor beta chains sequenced from one sample in a study of vaccination effects on CD4 cells after COVID-19. Assay: immunoSEQ multiplex PCR; the TCRdb copy retains only in-frame clones and omits some. The table records tens of thousands of clones, 78% of them present only once. Antigen specificity for these receptors is unknown. Expansion of antigen-specific CD4+ T cells with viral peptide pools was carried out by the ViraFEST assay before sequencing. After around ten days in culture, the CD4+ T cells were isolated. Vaccinated recipients, who were negative for nucleocapsid antibodies, had no history of SARS-CoV-2 infection. Sample: CD4+ T cells from PBMCs cultured with SARS-CoV-2 spike peptides, taken before COVID-19 vaccination. Receptor source: a human donor who received a COVID-19 vaccine.

The CDR3 DNA reads as TGCGCCAGCAGCGCGAATCGGGACAGCTACAATGAGCAGTTCTTC. Its protein is CASSANRDSYNEQFF. The chain links TRBV10-2 to TRBJ2-1; the match to TRBD1 covers 7 bases. CDR3 length: 15 amino acids. Germline V gene data show CDR1 as WSHSY and CDR2 as SAAADI. The V and J ends lost 6 bases and 3 bases, in that order; junction bases with no gene match: 8.

This clone showed up just once. This rearrangement joins TRBV10-3 to TRBJ2-1, with D tentatively TRBD2 (5 bases). CDR3 length: 13 residues. Trimming left V 4 bases short and J 8 bases short, with 12 bases between. Looked up from germline, CDR1 is ENHRY and CDR2 is SYGVKD. In nucleotides, the CDR3 is TGTGCCATCAGTGCTTACAACGGGGATGAGCAGTTCTTC. Protein: CAISAYNGDEQFF.

The chain has TRBV5-6 and TRBJ2-5, with 7 bases fitting TRBD2. The CDR3 runs to 13 residues. The germline CDR1 and CDR2 sequences are SGHDT and YYEEEE. The trim removed 1 base at V and 6 bases at J, leaving 3 bases unmatched. This CDR3 is CASSLNSGQTQYF. As DNA, the CDR3 is TGTGCCAGCAGCTTGAATAGCGGGCAGACCCAGTACTTC. The complete variable domain, with remaining parts taken from reference TRBV5-6 and TRBJ2-5, reads DAGVTQSPTHLIKTRGQQVTLRCSPKSGHDTVSWYQQALGQGPQFIFQYYEEEERQRGNFPDRFSGHQFPNYSSELNVNALLLGDSALYLCASSLNSGQTQYFGPGTRLLVL.